Each of the 9 T cell receptor beta chains below was sequenced from the same sample in a study of T cell responses to AZD1222 COVID-19 vaccine. Repertoires were generated with immunoSEQ multiplex PCR, while TCRdb's copy carries only in-frame clones and drops some. The sample contains over 100,000 clones, roughly 84% of which appear only once. Sequencing was performed on peripheral blood, taken on day 0 of AZD1222 vaccination. The source is an adult in good health.

This sequence joins TRBV4-3 and TRBJ2-6, with D tentatively TRBD1 (5 bases). There are 17 residues in the CDR3. V lost 0 bases and J 0 bases, leaving 9 bases between the germline ends. Per the germline V gene, CDR1 is LGHNA and CDR2 is YSLEER. The CDR3 loop is CASSQDYRSSGANVLTF. CDR3 nucleotides: TGCGCCAGCAGCCAAGACTACAGGAGCTCTGGGGCCAACGTCCTGACTTTC.

V and J are TRBV9 and TRBJ2-3; 9 nucleotides align to TRBD2. V shed 3 bases and J 6 bases; nucleotides not matched to a gene: 8. From germline, CDR1 is SGDLS and CDR2 YYNGEE. This CDR3 has 15 residues. The CDR3 loop is CASSEASGNIDTQYF. CDR3 DNA: TGTGCCAGCAGCGAAGCTAGCGGGAACATCGATACGCAGTATTTT.

This clone is a singleton in its sample. The chain recombines TRBV5-1 with TRBJ1-3; D not certain. Germline V gene sequence: CDR1 SGHRS, CDR2 YFSETQ. Trimming shortened V by 4 bases and J by 4 bases, and 6 bases separated the two germline ends. This CDR3 has 12 residues. The CDR3 nucleotides are TGCGCCAGCAGCCTTGCGGGAAACACCATATATTTT. It yields the protein CASSLAGNTIYF.

The chain uses TRBV7-3 and TRBJ1-1; D perhaps matches TRBD1 (5 bases). In germline, CDR1 is SGHTA, CDR2 FQGTGA. V lost 4 bases and J 0 bases, leaving 12 bases between the germline ends. The CDR3 is 15 residues long. The CDR3 DNA reads TGTGCCAGCAGCTCCTCCGCAGGGATGAACACTGAAGCTTTCTTT. This sequence encodes CASSSSAGMNTEAFF.

This clone has only one observation. The chain couples TRBV2 to TRBJ2-1; 7 nucleotides align to TRBD2. The germline CDR1 and CDR2 sequences are SNHLY and FYNNEI. V shed 4 bases, J shed 6 bases, and the junction held 9 bases outside the gene matches. The length of the CDR3 is 15 residues. The CDR3, as DNA: TGTGCCAGCAGTGTACTTTGGCTAGCGGCCAATGAGCAGTTCTTC. This sequence encodes CASSVLWLAANEQFF.

The J gene is TRBJ1-4, the V gene TRBV27; D call uncertain. This CDR3 is built from 12 residues. Trimming shortened V by 11 bases and J by 0 bases, and 7 bases separated the two germline ends. Germline values: CDR1 MNHEY, CDR2 SMNVEV (reference sequence). CDR3 DNA: TGTGCCGGGCGGGCAACTAATGAAAAACTGTTTTTT. Translating it yields CAGRATNEKLFF.

This rearrangement joins TRBV19 to TRBJ2-2, with D perhaps TRBD1 (6 bases). Germline V gene data show CDR1 as LNHDA and CDR2 as SQIVND (reference sequence). CDR3 length: 14 residues. V was shortened by 4 bases and J by 2 bases, with 8 bases between the two germline ends. CDR3 amino acids: CASSRGHNTGELFF. CDR3 nucleotides: TGTGCCAGTAGTAGGGGACACAACACCGGGGAGCTGTTTTTT.

The table lists this clone with many counts. The chain's CDR3 is CASSNQRGPSYEQYF. The CDR3 DNA follows: TGTGCCAGTAGTAACCAGCGGGGGCCCTCGTACGAGCAGTACTTC. The chain combines TRBV19 with TRBJ2-7, with 8 positions matching TRBD2. The germline V gene encodes CDR1 LNHDA and CDR2 SQIVND (reference sequence). Germline trimming cut 4 bases from V and 4 bases from J; bases unmatched to any gene: 9. The CDR3 spans 15 residues.

This chain connects TRBV7-9 to TRBJ2-1; either TRBD1 or TRBD2 may fit D (5 bases each). Germline V gives CDR1 SEHNR, CDR2 FQNEAQ (reference sequence). V was pared by 5 bases and J by 3 bases, with 17 bases between. This CDR3 is built from 16 residues. CDR3 sequence: CASSQGTALLYNEQFF. The CDR3 DNA sequence: TGTGCCAGCAGCCAAGGGACGGCATTACTCTACAATGAGCAGTTCTTC.